The 28 T cell receptor beta chains reported below all come from one sample, sequenced in a study of blood T cell repertoires in COVID-19. Some clones are missing from TCRdb's copy, which holds only in-frame ones; the method was immunoSEQ multiplex PCR. In the table there are 280,000 or so clones, around 89% of which are singletons. The sequenced material came from peripheral blood. These receptors were taken from a woman aged 55-70 years with acute or convalescent COVID-19.

The J gene is TRBJ1-5, the V gene TRBV6-1; TRBD1 matches 9 bases. From germline, CDR1 is MNHNS and CDR2 SASEGT. With V trimmed by 3 bases and J by 7 bases, 4 bases remained unmatched. The CDR3 consists of 14 residues. This CDR3 reads CASSEGTGLQPQHF. In DNA, the CDR3 is TGTGCCAGCAGTGAGGGGACAGGGCTGCAGCCCCAGCATTTT.

The chain has TRBV6-6 and TRBJ1-5, with 7 positions matching TRBD1. This CDR3 has 16 amino acids. Germline CDR1 MNHNY, CDR2 SVGAGI (reference sequence). After removal of 5 bases from V and 3 bases from J, the junction contained 10 bases not matched to a gene. The CDR3 loop is CASSASTGTLNQPQHF. The CDR3 DNA is TGTGCCAGCAGTGCCTCGACAGGGACCCTCAATCAGCCCCAGCATTTT.

The chain employs TRBV25-1 and TRBJ1-6; no reliable D call. This CDR3 is built from 13 residues. Trimming cost V 1 base and J 14 bases, with 12 bases left between them. CDR1 and CDR2 (germline): MGHDK, SYGVNS. CDR3 protein: CASSESPRRTLHF. The CDR3, as DNA: TGTGCCAGCAGTGAATCCCCCCGGAGGACCCTCCACTTT. Using reference TRBV25-1 and TRBJ1-6 for the parts outside the CDR3, the full variable domain is EADIYQTPRYLVIGTGKKITLECSQTMGHDKMYWYQQDPGMELHLIHYSYGVNSTEKGDLSSESTVSRIRTEHFPLTLESARPSHTSQYLCASSESPRRTLHFGNGTRLTVT.

V usage is TRBV19 and J usage is TRBJ2-1; 8 nucleotides align to TRBD1. The germline CDR1 and CDR2 sequences are LNHDA and SQIVND (reference sequence). V was pared by 2 bases and J by 9 bases, with 3 bases of the junction left unmatched. The CDR3 totals 13 residues. In nucleotides, the CDR3 is TGTGCCAGTAGTATACCACAGGGGGGTGAGCAGTTCTTC. Translated, it gives CASSIPQGGEQFF.

The chain uses TRBV7-2 and TRBJ1-6, with D possibly being TRBD1 (6 bases). Trimming took 4 bases from V and 2 from J, leaving 18 bases between them. Germline assignment: CDR1 SGHTA and CDR2 FQGNSA. The CDR3 extends over 18 amino acids. CDR3 coding DNA: TGTGCCAGCAGCTCATTAGCAGGGGATATGGCCTATAATTCACCCCTCCACTTT. This codes for CASSSLAGDMAYNSPLHF.

As DNA, the CDR3 is TGTGCCAGCAGTAGAACAGGGGGCTCGAACACTGAAGCTTTCTTT. Protein product: CASSRTGGSNTEAFF. The chain joins TRBV6-4 to TRBJ1-1, with 9 bases matching TRBD1. Per germline, CDR1 MRHNA and CDR2 SNTAGT. This CDR3 contains 15 residues. J was trimmed by 1 base and V by 5 bases; bases with no gene match: 5.

This clone was observed a handful of times. The rearrangement joins TRBV19 to TRBJ1-2; D is unclear. V was trimmed by 5 bases and J by 7 bases, leaving 5 bases between them. The length of the CDR3 is 10 residues. Germline CDR1 reads LNHDA; CDR2 reads SQIVND (reference sequence). The CDR3 reads CASSPFGYTF. The CDR3 region has the DNA TGTGCCAGTAGTCCCTTTGGCTACACCTTC.

This sequence joins TRBV3-1 (or the pseudogene TRBV3-2) and TRBJ2-7, with 7 bases identical to TRBD2. V gave up 6 bases and J gave up 2 bases; unmatched junction bases: 7. This CDR3 region has 14 residues. Per the germline V gene, CDR1 is LGHDT and CDR2 is YNNKEL (reference sequence). CDR3 sequence: CASSISGNTYEQYF. CDR3 DNA: TGTGCCAGCAGTATAAGCGGGAACACCTACGAGCAGTACTTC.

The J gene is TRBJ1-1, the V gene TRBV27, with D possibly being TRBD1 (5 bases). The germline V and J ends were trimmed by 1 base and 4 bases, with 19 bases remaining between them. Germline CDR1 reads MNHEY; CDR2 reads SMNVEV (reference sequence). CDR3 size: 17 residues. CDR3 residues: CASSLWQGFDRGTEAFF. DNA for the CDR3: TGTGCCAGCAGTTTATGGCAGGGTTTCGACCGTGGCACTGAAGCTTTCTTT.

The chain employs TRBV7-3 and TRBJ2-1; 10 nucleotides align to TRBD2. The CDR3 covers 14 residues. Per germline, CDR1 SGHTA and CDR2 FQGTGA. J was trimmed by 9 bases and V by 5 bases; bases with no gene match: 7. CDR3 loop: CASSQGLAPFEQFF. CDR3 nucleotides: TGTGCCAGCAGCCAGGGACTAGCGCCGTTTGAGCAGTTCTTC.

This clone has only a few counts. The V and J genes are TRBV28 and TRBJ1-3; no clear D. The length of the CDR3 is 14 residues. V gave up 6 bases and J gave up 1 base, with 10 bases separating them. The germline V gene has CDR1 MDHEN and CDR2 SYDVKM. In DNA, the CDR3 is TGTGCCAGCAGATCCTCAGGATCTGGAAACACCATATATTTT. Protein sequence: CASRSSGSGNTIYF.

This clone was seen just once. The V gene is TRBV3-1 (or the pseudogene TRBV3-2), the J gene TRBJ2-2, with 7 bases aligning to TRBD2. The CDR3 is 15 residues long. From germline, CDR1 is LGHDT and CDR2 YNNKEL (reference sequence). Trimming cost V 7 bases and J 6 bases; bases outside gene matches: 11. The CDR3 DNA follows: TGTGCCAGCAACCGCGCAGCGGGAACTCCCGGGGAGCTGTTTTTT. Residues: CASNRAAGTPGELFF.

This clone occurred a few times. This sample includes further DNA sequences coding for the same CDR3. The V and J genes are TRBV5-4 and TRBJ2-7, with TRBD1 as a possible D gene (5 bases). V was shortened by 3 bases and J by 3 bases, with 7 bases between the two germline ends. Germline CDR1 and CDR2: SGHNT and YYREEE (reference sequence). This CDR3 contains 12 residues. The CDR3 loop is CASSSQGYEQYF. Here the CDR3 DNA reads TGTGCCAGCAGCTCTCAGGGCTACGAGCAGTACTTC.

Worth noting for this clone: This sample also contains other DNA sequences that code for the same CDR3. V gene TRBV11-2 combines with J gene TRBJ2-5, with D possibly being TRBD2 (5 bases). Per germline, CDR1 SGHAT and CDR2 FQNNGV. Trimming pared 2 bases from V and 1 base from J, leaving 11 bases between. CDR3 size: 15 residues. The CDR3 region has the DNA TGTGCCAGCAGCTTAATTACGGGATCCCAAGAGACCCAGTACTTC. Translating it yields CASSLITGSQETQYF.

V is TRBV6-2 or TRBV6-3 and J is TRBJ2-1; 16 bases are a match to TRBD2. V gave up 2 bases and J gave up 7 bases; unmatched junction bases: 17. CDR3 length: 21 amino acids. Germline V gives CDR1 MNHEY, CDR2 SVGEGT. CDR3 DNA: TGTGCCAGCAGTTACCCCCCCGGGACTAGCGGGGGGGCCCCCTCCGGGAATGAGCAGTTCTTC. It codes for CASSYPPGTSGGAPSGNEQFF.

The chain employs TRBV5-4 and TRBJ2-5; 7 bases map to TRBD2. Germline V gene sequence: CDR1 SGHNT, CDR2 YYREEE (reference sequence). J gave up 1 base and V 4 bases, and 7 bases lay outside the gene matches. The CDR3 runs 15 residues. Here the CDR3 reads CASSPRGGVQETQYF. DNA of the CDR3: TGTGCCAGCAGCCCGCGGGGAGGGGTCCAAGAGACCCAGTACTTC.

The rearrangement uses TRBV11-2 and TRBJ2-5; 7 nucleotides line up with TRBD1. The CDR3 covers 16 residues. V dropped 3 bases and J dropped 2; count of bases not matched to a gene: 9. The V gene's germline CDR1 is SGHAT and CDR2 FQNNGV. The CDR3 sequence: CASSFDREGGQETQYF. Here the CDR3 DNA reads TGTGCCAGCAGCTTTGACAGGGAAGGGGGTCAAGAGACCCAGTACTTC.

The gene calls are TRBV6-5 and TRBJ2-7; 12 bases are a match to TRBD2. CDR1 MNHEY and CDR2 SVGAGI come from the germline V gene. CDR3 size: 16 residues. Trimming at V came to 2 bases and at J to 6 bases, leaving 8 bases not matched to a gene. Here the CDR3 DNA reads TGTGCCAGCAGTTACAGTCTTGGACTAGCGGGAACCGAGCAGTACTTC. Its protein is CASSYSLGLAGTEQYF.

The V call is TRBV6-6, the J call TRBJ1-1; D uncertain. V dropped 0 bases and J dropped 3 bases, with 8 bases sitting between them. CDR3 length equals 14 residues. The germline V gene encodes CDR1 MNHNY and CDR2 SVGAGI (reference sequence). The CDR3 reads CASSYSSPDTEAFF. The CDR3 DNA reads TGTGCCAGCAGTTACTCGAGTCCGGACACTGAAGCTTTCTTT.

This clone was counted only a few times. V is TRBV6-5 and J is TRBJ1-4; 7 bases fit TRBD1. CDR1 and CDR2 (germline): MNHEY, SVGAGI. V lost 6 bases to trimming and J lost 3 bases; unmatched junction nucleotides: 1. CDR3 length: 13 amino acids. CDR3 loop: CASSQGANEKLFF. As DNA, the CDR3 is TGTGCCAGCAGCCAGGGGGCTAATGAAAAACTGTTTTTT.

V usage is TRBV4-3 and J usage is TRBJ2-1, with 7 bases lining up with TRBD1. Germline lookup yields CDR1 LGHNA and CDR2 YSLEER. The CDR3 consists of 13 residues. V was clipped by 1 base and J by 9 bases; unmatched bases: 3. For the CDR3, the DNA is TGCGCCAGCAGCCAAGTAGGGGGCATTGAGCAGTTCTTC. Translated, it gives CASSQVGGIEQFF.

The J gene is TRBJ2-7, the V gene TRBV19, with 15 bases aligning to TRBD2. This CDR3 spans 16 amino acids. From germline, CDR1 is LNHDA and CDR2 SQIVND (reference sequence). V dropped 5 bases and J dropped 3; count of bases not matched to a gene: 5. The CDR3 nucleotides read TGTGCCAGTAGTCTGGGACTAGCGGGGGGCAACTACGAGCAGTACTTC. This gives the protein CASSLGLAGGNYEQYF.

V and J are TRBV7-2 and TRBJ2-1, with 8 bases matching TRBD2. CDR1 SGHTA and CDR2 FQGNSA come from the germline V gene. This CDR3 is 14 amino acids long. Unmatched junction bases numbered 2, after V lost 5 bases and J lost 2 bases. The CDR3 DNA is TGTGCCAGCAGCCCCGGGAGGGCCTACAATGAGCAGTTCTTC. The encoded protein is CASSPGRAYNEQFF. Together with reference TRBV7-2 and TRBJ2-1, the CDR3 gives the full variable domain: GAGVSQSPSNKVTEKGKDVELRCDPISGHTALYWYRQSLGQGLEFLIYFQGNSAPDKSGLPSDRFSAERTGGSVSTLTIQRTQQEDSAVYLCASSPGRAYNEQFFGPGTRLTVL.

This chain joins TRBV28 and TRBJ2-3; 8 bases align to TRBD1. The V and J ends lost 6 bases and 3 bases, in that order; junction bases with no gene match: 8. CDR3 length equals 15 residues. From germline, CDR1 is MDHEN and CDR2 SYDVKM. This CDR3 is CASRLQGAGTDTQYF. CDR3 bases: TGTGCCAGCAGGCTTCAGGGGGCAGGGACAGATACGCAGTATTTT.

The rearrangement joins TRBV4-1 to TRBJ2-1; 9 bases fit TRBD2. The trim removed 4 bases at V and 1 base at J, leaving 2 bases unmatched. Germline CDR1 reads MGHRA; CDR2 reads YSYEKL. CDR3 length: 15 residues. CDR3 protein: CASSRGGASYNEQFF. CDR3 nucleotide sequence: TGCGCCAGCAGCCGCGGGGGGGCGTCCTACAATGAGCAGTTCTTC.

The chain couples TRBV2 to TRBJ2-2; 10 bases line up with TRBD1. The V gene end was trimmed by 6 bases and the J gene end by 3 bases; junction bases not matched to a gene: 4. CDR1 and CDR2 (germline): SNHLY, FYNNEI. The CDR3 length is 15 residues. The CDR3 DNA sequence: TGTGCCAGCAGACCGGACAGGGGGGACACCGGGGAGCTGTTTTTT. The encoded protein is CASRPDRGDTGELFF.

The chain links TRBV2 to TRBJ1-5; 8 bases align to TRBD1. This CDR3 has 15 amino acids. Germline values: CDR1 SNHLY, CDR2 FYNNEI. The V segment lost 2 bases and the J segment 5 bases; nucleotides outside the gene matches: 5. CDR3 sequence: CASSEWTGFYQPQHF. The CDR3 DNA is TGTGCCAGCAGTGAATGGACAGGGTTCTATCAGCCCCAGCATTTT.

The chain is built from TRBV7-9 and TRBJ1-2; 9 bases match TRBD1. Trimming took 3 bases from V and 2 from J; bases not matched to a gene: 1. Germline V CDR1 and CDR2: SEHNR, FQNEAQ (reference sequence). This CDR3 spans 14 amino acids. The CDR3 is CASSFTGGNYGYTF. CDR3 nucleotide sequence: TGTGCCAGCAGCTTCACAGGGGGCAACTATGGCTACACCTTC. The entire variable domain, with the rest obtained from reference TRBV7-9 and TRBJ1-2, is as follows: DTGVSQNPRHKITKRGQNVTFRCDPISEHNRLYWYRQTLGQGPEFLTYFQNEAQLEKSRLLSDRFSAERPKGSFSTLEIQRTEQGDSAMYLCASSFTGGNYGYTFGSGTRLTVV.